This T cell receptor beta chain was sequenced in a study of CD8+CD57+ T cells in acquired aplastic anemia. Patients picked for sequencing had shown CD8+CD57+ cell expansion detected by flow cytometry. V dropped 3 bases and J dropped 2 bases, with 5 bases sitting between them. CDR3 length: 12 amino acids. Profiles of TCR beta VDJ and CDR3 were generated from a genomic DNA template. TCRdb reanalysed the reads using MiXCR and keeps one entry per CDR3 protein. The table records fewer than 200,000 distinct CDR3 sequences, about 64% of them present only once. This clonotype has just a few counts. The chain joins TRBV12-3 or TRBV12-4 to TRBJ2-7; unclear D gene. This TCR derives from a human donor with aplastic anemia. The specimen was sorted CD4+, CD8+, or CD8+CD57+ T cells (not recorded which) from PBMCs. CDR3 residues: CASSLVAYEQYF. The CDR3 nucleotides read TGTGCCAGCAGTTTGGTAGCCTACGAGCAGTACTTC.